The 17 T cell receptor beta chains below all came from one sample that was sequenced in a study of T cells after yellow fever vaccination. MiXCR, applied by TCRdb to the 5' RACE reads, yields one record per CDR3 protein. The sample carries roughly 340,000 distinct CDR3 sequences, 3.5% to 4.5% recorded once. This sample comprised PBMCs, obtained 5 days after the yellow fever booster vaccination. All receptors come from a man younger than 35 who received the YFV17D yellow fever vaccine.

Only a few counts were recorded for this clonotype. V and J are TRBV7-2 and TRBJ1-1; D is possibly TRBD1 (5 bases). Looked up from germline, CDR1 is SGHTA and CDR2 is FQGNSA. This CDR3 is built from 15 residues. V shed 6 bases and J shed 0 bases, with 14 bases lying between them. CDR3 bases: TGTGCCAGCAGTTCTCCCGACAGCCTGAACACTGAAGCTTTCTTT. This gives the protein CASSSPDSLNTEAFF.

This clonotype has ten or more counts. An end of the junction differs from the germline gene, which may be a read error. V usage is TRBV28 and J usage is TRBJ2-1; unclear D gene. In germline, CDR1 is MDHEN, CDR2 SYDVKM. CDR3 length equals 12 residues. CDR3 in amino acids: CASTGQAYNEQF. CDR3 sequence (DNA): TGTGCCAGCACTGGCCAGGCCTACAATGAGCAGTTC.

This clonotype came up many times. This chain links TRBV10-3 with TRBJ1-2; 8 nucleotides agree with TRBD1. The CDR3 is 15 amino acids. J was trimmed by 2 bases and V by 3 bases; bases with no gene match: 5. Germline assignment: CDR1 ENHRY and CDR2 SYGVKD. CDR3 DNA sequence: TGTGCCATCAGTGAAGGACAGGGCGCAAACTATGGCTACACCTTC. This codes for CAISEGQGANYGYTF.

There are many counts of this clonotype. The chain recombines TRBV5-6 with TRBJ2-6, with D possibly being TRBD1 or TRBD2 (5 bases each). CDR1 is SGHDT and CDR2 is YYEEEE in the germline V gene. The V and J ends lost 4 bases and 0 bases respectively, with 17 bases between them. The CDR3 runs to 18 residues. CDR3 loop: CASSLWTSGGSGANVLTF. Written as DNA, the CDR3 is TGTGCCAGCAGCCTTTGGACATCTGGGGGCTCTGGGGCCAACGTCCTGACTTTC.

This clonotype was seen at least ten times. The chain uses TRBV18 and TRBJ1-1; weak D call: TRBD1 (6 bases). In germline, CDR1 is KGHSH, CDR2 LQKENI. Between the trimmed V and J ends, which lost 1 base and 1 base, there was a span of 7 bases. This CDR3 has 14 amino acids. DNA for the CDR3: TGTGCCAGCTCACCACGGGGACAGAACACTGAAGCTTTCTTT. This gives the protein CASSPRGQNTEAFF.

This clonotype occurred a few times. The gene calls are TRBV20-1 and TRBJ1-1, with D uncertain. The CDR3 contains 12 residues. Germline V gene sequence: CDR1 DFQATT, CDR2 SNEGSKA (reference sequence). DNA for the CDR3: TGCAGCCAACAAGTTCCGAACACTGAAGCTTTCTTT. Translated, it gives CSQQVPNTEAFF.

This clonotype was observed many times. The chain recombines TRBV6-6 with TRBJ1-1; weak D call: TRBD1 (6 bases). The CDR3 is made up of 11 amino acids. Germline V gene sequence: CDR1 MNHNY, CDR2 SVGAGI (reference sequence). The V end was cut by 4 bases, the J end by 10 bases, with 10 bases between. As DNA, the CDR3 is TGTGCCAGCAGTTTACAGGGCCCAGCTTTCTTT. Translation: CASSLQGPAFF.

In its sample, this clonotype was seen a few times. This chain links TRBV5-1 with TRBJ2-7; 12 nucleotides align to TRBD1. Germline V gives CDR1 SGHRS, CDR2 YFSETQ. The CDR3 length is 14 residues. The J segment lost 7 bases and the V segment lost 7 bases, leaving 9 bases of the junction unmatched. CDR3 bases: TGCGCCAGCGAGAGGGGACAGGGGGCGCGGGAGCAGTACTTC. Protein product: CASERGQGAREQYF. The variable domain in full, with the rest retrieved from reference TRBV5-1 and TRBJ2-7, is KAGVTQTPRYLIKTRGQQVTLSCSPISGHRSVSWYQQTPGQGLQFLFEYFSETQRNKGNFPGRFSGRQFSNSRSEMNVSTLELGDSALYLCASERGQGAREQYFGPGTRLTVT.

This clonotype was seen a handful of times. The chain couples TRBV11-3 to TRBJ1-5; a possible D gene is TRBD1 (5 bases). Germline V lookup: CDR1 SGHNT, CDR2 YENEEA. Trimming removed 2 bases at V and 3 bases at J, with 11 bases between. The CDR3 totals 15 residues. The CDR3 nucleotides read TGTGCCAGCAGCTTACAGGGTCGGATCAATCAGCCCCAGCATTTT. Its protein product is CASSLQGRINQPQHF.

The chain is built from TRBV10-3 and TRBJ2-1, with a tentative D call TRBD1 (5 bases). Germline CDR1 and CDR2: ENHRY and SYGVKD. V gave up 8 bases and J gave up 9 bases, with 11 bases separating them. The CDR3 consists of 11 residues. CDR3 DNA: TGTGCCATCCTCCAAGGGGCTGAGCAGTTCTTC. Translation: CAILQGAEQFF.

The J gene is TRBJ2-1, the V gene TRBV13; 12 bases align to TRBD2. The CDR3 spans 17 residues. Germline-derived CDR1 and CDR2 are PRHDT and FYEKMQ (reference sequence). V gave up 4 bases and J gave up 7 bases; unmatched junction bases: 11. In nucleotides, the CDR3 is TGTGCCAGCAGCTCCCTCCCTAGCGGGGGGGCCGTGAATGAGCAGTTCTTC. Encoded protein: CASSSLPSGGAVNEQFF.

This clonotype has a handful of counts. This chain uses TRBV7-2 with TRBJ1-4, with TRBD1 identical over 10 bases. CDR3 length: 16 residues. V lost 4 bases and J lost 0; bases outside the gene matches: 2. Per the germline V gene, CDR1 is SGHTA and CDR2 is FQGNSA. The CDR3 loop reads CASSWTGGATNEKLFF. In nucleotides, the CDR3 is TGTGCCAGCAGCTGGACAGGGGGAGCAACTAATGAAAAACTGTTTTTT.

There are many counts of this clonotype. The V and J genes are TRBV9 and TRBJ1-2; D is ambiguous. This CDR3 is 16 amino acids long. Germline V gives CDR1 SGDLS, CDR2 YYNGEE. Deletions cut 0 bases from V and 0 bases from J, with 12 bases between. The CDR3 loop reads CASSVVPAGANYGYTF. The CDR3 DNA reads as TGTGCCAGCAGCGTAGTTCCCGCTGGGGCTAACTATGGCTACACCTTC.

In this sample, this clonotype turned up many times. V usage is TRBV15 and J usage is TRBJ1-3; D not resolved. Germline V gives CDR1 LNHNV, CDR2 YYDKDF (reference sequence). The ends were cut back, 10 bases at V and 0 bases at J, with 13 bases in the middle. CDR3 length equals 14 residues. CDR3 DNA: TGTGCCATCGATGATGGCGACTCTGGAAACACCATATATTTT. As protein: CAIDDGDSGNTIYF.

The CDR3 loop reads CAAGYGYTF. The CDR3 DNA reads as TGTGCCGCGGGGTATGGCTACACCTTC. J is TRBJ1-2 and V is TRBV10-3, with D uncertain. Per the germline V gene, CDR1 is ENHRY and CDR2 is SYGVKD. The V end was cut by 11 bases, the J end by 5 bases, with 6 bases between. The CDR3 consists of 9 residues.

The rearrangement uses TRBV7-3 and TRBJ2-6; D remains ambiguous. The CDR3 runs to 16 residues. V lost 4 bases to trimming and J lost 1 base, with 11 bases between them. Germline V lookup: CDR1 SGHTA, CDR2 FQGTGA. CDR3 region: CASSSQWGSGANVLTF. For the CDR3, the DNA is TGTGCCAGCAGCTCTCAATGGGGATCTGGGGCCAACGTCCTGACTTTC.

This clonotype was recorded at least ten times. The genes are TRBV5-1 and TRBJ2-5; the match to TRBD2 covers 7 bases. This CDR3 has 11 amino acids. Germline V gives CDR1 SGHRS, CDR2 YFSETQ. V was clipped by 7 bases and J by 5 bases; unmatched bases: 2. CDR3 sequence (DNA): TGCGCCAGCGGAGCGGGGGAGACCCAGTACTTC. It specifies CASGAGETQYF.